Listed below are T cell receptor beta chains from one sample, sequenced in a study of blood T cell repertoires in COVID-19. Assay used: immunoSEQ multiplex PCR; TCRdb lists only in-frame clones, some missing. The table includes 57,000 or so clones, about three quarters detected once. Material for sequencing was peripheral blood. These TCRs come from a man in his fifties or sixties with active or convalescent COVID-19. The CDR3 runs from the conserved cysteine through the conserved F or W. D genes are given only for firm matches. Only part of the rows carry a size: once, few, many, or a class if the clone is expanded.

TRBJ1-1 | TRBV5-1 | NA | NA | TGCGCCAGCAGCTTGCCGGGTAACACTGAAGCTTTCTTT | CASSLPGNTEAFF
TRBJ1-1 | TRBV4-1 | NA | NA | TGCGCCAGCAGCCAAGAAGTCTGGCCGGGGAACACTGAAGCTTTCTTT | CASSQEVWPGNTEAFF
TRBJ2-7 | TRBV13 | NA | few | TGTGCCAGCAGCTTAGGGGCGGGGAAACCCTACGAGCAGTACTTC | CASSLGAGKPYEQYF
TRBJ1-5 | TRBV7-8 | NA | few | TGTGCCAGCAGCCGGATGGGGAGGGACAATCAGCCCCAGCATTTT | CASSRMGRDNQPQHF
TRBJ2-3 | TRBV20-1 | NA | NA | TGCAGTGCCACGAGGACAGATACGCAGTATTTT | CSATRTDTQYF
TRBJ2-5 | TRBV6-5 | NA | NA | TGTGCCAGCGGGACTCCGAGGGGTGGCCAGTACTTC | CASGTPRGGQYF
TRBJ1-1 | TRBV5-1 | NA | NA | TGCGCCAGCAGCCTGACACCGGGAGGGGACACTGAAGCTTTCTTT | CASSLTPGGDTEAFF
TRBJ1-6 | TRBV7-2 | TRBD1 | NA | TGTGCCAGCAGCCCCACCGGGACAGGGTTTTCACCCCTCCACTTT | CASSPTGTGFSPLHF
TRBJ2-1 | TRBV21-1 | NA | NA | TGTGCCAGCAGCAACGAGGCTAGCCTTAACTACAATGAGCAGTTCTTC | CASSNEASLNYNEQFF
TRBJ2-3 | TRBV20-1 | NA | NA | TGCAGTGCTAGTCGTCGTAGCACAGATACGCAGTATTTT | CSASRRSTDTQYF
TRBJ1-1 | TRBV7-8 | NA | NA | TGTGCCAGCAGCTTAGTGACAGGACTGAACACTGAAGCTTTCTTT | CASSLVTGLNTEAFF
TRBJ2-7 | TRBV9 | TRBD2 | few | TGTGCCAGCAGCGTAGTCCCAACTAGCGTTGCCTACGAGCAGTACTTC | CASSVVPTSVAYEQYF
TRBJ1-6 | TRBV5-8 | NA | NA | TGTGCCAGCAGCCATGCAACCGGGACTTCAAATTCACCCCTCCACTTT | CASSHATGTSNSPLHF
TRBJ2-7 | TRBV6-6 | NA | NA | TGTGCCAGCAGTGCGGGGGCGACGGCGGGAGAGGAGCAGTACTTC | CASSAGATAGEEQYF
TRBJ2-3 | TRBV7-7 | NA | NA | TGTGCTAGCAGCTTGGGCCTTGTAGATACGCAGTATTTT | CASSLGLVDTQYF
TRBJ1-1 | TRBV5-1 | NA | NA | TGCGCCAGCAGCTTGAACAGGGACACTGAAGCTTTCTTT | CASSLNRDTEAFF
TRBJ2-1 | TRBV2 | NA | NA | TGTGCCAGCGCGGCTGCTCGGGGTTCCGAGCAGTTCTTC | CASAAARGSEQFF
TRBJ2-7 | TRBV18 | NA | NA | TGTGCCAGCTCAACACAACAGGGCGAGCAGTACTTC | CASSTQQGEQYF
TRBJ1-2 | TRBV11-2 | TRBD1 | NA | TGTGCCAGCAGCCCGACCTTAGGGACAGGGGGCCACTATGGCTACACCTTC | CASSPTLGTGGHYGYTF
TRBJ2-7 | TRBV28 | NA | NA | TGTGCCAGCAGTTTAGAGTTTTTTGCGGCTCGACCGTACTTC | CASSLEFFAARPYF
TRBJ2-2 | TRBV30 | NA | NA | TGTGCCTGGACTAGGCAGCTTAACACCGGGGAGCTGTTTTTT | CAWTRQLNTGELFF
TRBJ1-1 | TRBV11-2 | TRBD1 | few | TGTGCCAGCAGCACGAGGCGGGACAGGGGTACTGAAGCTTTCTTT | CASSTRRDRGTEAFF
TRBJ2-7 | TRBV2 | TRBD2 | NA | TGTGCCAGCAGTGTCTCTAGCGGATACTCCTACGAGCAGTACTTC | CASSVSSGYSYEQYF
TRBJ1-1 | TRBV29-1 | NA | NA | TGCAGCGTTAACACGAACACTGAAGCTTTCTTT | CSVNTNTEAFF
TRBJ2-1 | TRBV12-5 | NA | NA | TGTGCTAGTGGTTTAGAAATTCGGGTTGAGCAGTTCTTC | CASGLEIRVEQFF
TRBJ2-7 | TRBV4-1 | TRBD1 | NA | TGCGCCAGCAGTTCTTCCGGGACAGGCCGCTACGAGCAGTACTTC | CASSSSGTGRYEQYF
TRBJ2-6 | TRBV19 | TRBD1 | NA | TGTGCCAGTAGTATGGGGACAGGGGTCGGTGGGGCCAACGTCCTGACTTTC | CASSMGTGVGGANVLTF
TRBJ1-1 | TRBV4-1 | NA | NA | TGCGCCAGCAGCCAAGGTGCCCCGGGGGAGAGGGTTTATGGGACTGAAGCTTTCTTT | CASSQGAPGERVYGTEAFF
TRBJ2-7 | TRBV20-1 | TRBD2 | NA | TGCAGTGCTCCTAGCGGGTACGAGCAGTACTTC | CSAPSGYEQYF